The source of this T cell receptor (beta chain) is a study of blood T cell repertoires in COVID-19. At the level of the study: Samples of COVID-19 (acute and convalescent) were obtained from the United States, Italy and Spain. From T cells, B-cell-depleted T cells, or PBMCs came the material, which was cDNA or gDNA.

Under the authors' procedure: Nucleated cell counts were estimated from reference gene primer amplification. Measured with immunoSEQ multiplex PCR; TCRdb has only the in-frame clones, and not every one. V and J calls and clone size are copied from that table; D and trimming were computed from the DNA. The table shows some 140,000 clones, with under 80% occurring only once. The germline gives CDR1 LNHNV, CDR2 YYDKDF (reference sequence). The length of the CDR3 is 15 residues. Trimming removed 9 bases from V and 5 bases from J, with 23 bases in between. Specimen: peripheral blood. The chain links TRBV15 to TRBJ2-7; a weak D match, TRBD1 (6 bases). The TCR comes from a man at least 80 years old with acute or convalescent COVID-19. CDR3 in DNA: TGTGCCACTCGACCTAAGACAGGTAGCCTGGACGAGCAGTACTTC. It is translated as CATRPKTGSLDEQYF.